Sequencing of this TCR beta chain was carried out in a study of cytomegalovirus exposure and HLA in healthy donors. Per the germline V gene, CDR1 is SGHDT and CDR2 is YYEEEE. V dropped 4 bases and J dropped 2; count of bases not matched to a gene: 8. This CDR3 has 16 amino acids. This clone has only one observation. Its antigen is not known. Broader study findings: The study recorded 164 TCR beta chains that were cytomegalovirus-associated.

Primers: 60 Vbeta forward and 13 Jbeta reverse. Generated by immunoSEQ multiplex PCR, the TCRdb table keeps only in-frame clones and is missing some. The sample holds 130,000 or so clones, 50% to 80% seen once. The sequenced sample was PBMCs. This chain joins TRBV5-6 and TRBJ1-5; 8 positions agree with TRBD1. This clonotype was sampled from a middle-aged woman in good health and CMV-seropositive. The CDR3 region has the DNA TGTGCCAGCAGCGCCAGACAGGGGAATGGCAATCAGCCCCAGCATTTT. Protein sequence: CASSARQGNGNQPQHF. The full variable domain, completed using reference TRBV5-6 and TRBJ1-5, is DAGVTQSPTHLIKTRGQQVTLRCSPKSGHDTVSWYQQALGQGPQFIFQYYEEEERQRGNFPDRFSGHQFPNYSSELNVNALLLGDSALYLCASSARQGNGNQPQHFGDGTRLSIL.